This T cell receptor (beta chain) comes out of a study of OX40 agonist ivuxolimab in advanced cancers. Findings and limits, study-wide: The antigen specificity of the peripheral T cells (those that were expanded) was not determined. CD8+ T cells averaged more expanded clones than CD4+.

A word on this clone: What it binds is unknown.

V lost 2 bases and J 5 bases, leaving 13 bases between the germline ends. Germline CDR1 reads MNHEY; CDR2 reads SVGAGI. CDR3 length equals 15 residues. Using immunoSEQ multiplex PCR, the repertoire was profiled, and TCRdb retains in-frame clones only, with some absent. The sample yields 77,000 or so clones, 75% to 90% seen once. Specimen: CD4+ or CD8+ T cells sorted from blood, collected in a trial of the OX40 agonist ivuxolimab. The clonotype originates from an adult with an advanced solid tumor such as melanoma, head and neck, liver or kidney cancer. The chain links TRBV6-5 to TRBJ1-5; maybe TRBD1 (6 bases). The DNA for the CDR3 is TGTGCCAGCAGTTACAGTACCAGGGGTGATCAGCCCCAGCATTTT. Translating it yields CASSYSTRGDQPQHF.